Following are 32 T cell receptor beta chains from one sample sequenced in a study of CD4 T cells in relation to SARS-CoV-2 and coronaviruses. The repertoire was sequenced with immunoSEQ multiplex PCR; TCRdb's copy has only in-frame clones and lacks some. The data contain 22,000 or so clones, approximately 72% of them singletons. The unexposed donors gave CD4+ T cells in 2011-2018, prior to COVID-19. Isolation of CD4+ T cells took place after 10 days in culture. No antigen has been assigned to these receptors. The sequencing input was CD4+ T cells from PBMCs, cultured in vitro. The origin of the receptors is a human donor in good health.

CDR3 sequence (DNA): TGTGCCAGCACCTCCTTGGACGGGAATCAGCCCCAGCATTTT. It translates to CASTSLDGNQPQHF. The chain combines TRBV7-9 with TRBJ1-5; D is uncertain. This CDR3 is 14 amino acids long. CDR1 is SEHNR, CDR2 FQNEAQ, per germline (reference sequence). V was shortened by 7 bases and J by 4 bases, with 14 bases between the two germline ends.

This chain uses TRBV18 with TRBJ2-3; no firm D call. The V end was cut by 2 bases, the J end by 2 bases, with 8 bases between. The CDR3 consists of 14 residues. The germline V gene encodes CDR1 KGHSH and CDR2 LQKENI. DNA of the CDR3: TGTGCCAGCTCACCATATGTAATCACAGATACGCAGTATTTT. Amino acid sequence: CASSPYVITDTQYF.

By share, this clone ranks as medium-sized (0.01 to 0.1%). The gene calls are TRBV6-5 and TRBJ2-7, with TRBD2 as a possible D gene (5 bases). V was cut by 9 bases and J by 1 base, with 19 bases left in between. Germline loops: CDR1 MNHEY, CDR2 SVGAGI. The CDR3 length is 15 residues. The CDR3 DNA is TGTGCCAGTAGGGCGGCGTCTAGCTGGTCCTACGAGCAGTACTTC. This encodes CASRAASSWSYEQYF.

The chain combines TRBV6-1 with TRBJ1-1; no reliable D call. The CDR3 length is 12 residues. Trimming took 2 bases from V and 8 from J, leaving 9 bases between them. Per germline, CDR1 MNHNS and CDR2 SASEGT. Written as DNA, the CDR3 is TGTGCCAGCAGTGAAAGACTAAGAGAAGCTTTCTTT. Translating it yields CASSERLREAFF.

This chain joins TRBV6-5 and TRBJ1-2, with 10 bases that match TRBD1. The CDR3 is made up of 14 amino acids. The ends lost 8 bases at V and 4 bases at J; junction bases unmatched: 7. Germline V lookup: CDR1 MNHEY, CDR2 SVGAGI. In DNA, the CDR3 is TGTGCCAGCGGTACCGGGACAGGGGTCTATGGCTACACCTTC. Amino acids: CASGTGTGVYGYTF.

The chain combines TRBV18 with TRBJ1-1; D is perhaps TRBD1 (6 bases). Deletions cut 3 bases from V and 1 base from J, with 9 bases between. The CDR3 totals 14 residues. The V gene's germline CDR1 is KGHSH and CDR2 LQKENI. CDR3 nucleotides: TGTGCCAGCTCACCCGGACAGACGAACACTGAAGCTTTCTTT. As protein: CASSPGQTNTEAFF.

The V and J genes are TRBV9 and TRBJ1-4, with 10 positions matching TRBD1. CDR3 length: 16 amino acids. The V gene end was trimmed by 3 bases and the J gene end by 7 bases; junction bases not matched to a gene: 9. Germline-derived CDR1 and CDR2 are SGDLS and YYNGEE. In DNA form, the CDR3 reads TGTGCCAGCAGCGCAATGCTCGACAGGGGGCGTGAAAAACTGTTTTTT. Translated, it gives CASSAMLDRGREKLFF. The variable domain in full, completed from reference TRBV9 and TRBJ1-4, reads DSGVTQTPKHLITATGQRVTLRCSPRSGDLSVYWYQQSLDQGLQFLIQYYNGEERAKGNILERFSAQQFPDLHSELNLSSLELGDSALYFCASSAMLDRGREKLFFGSGTQLSVL.

J is TRBJ1-1 and V is TRBV6-5; D unclear. V was cut by 4 bases and J by 1 base, with 7 bases left in between. The CDR3 is made up of 13 amino acids. Germline CDR1 reads MNHEY; CDR2 reads SVGAGI. CDR3 region: CASSSLGNTEAFF. Written as DNA, the CDR3 is TGTGCCAGCAGTTCACTTGGGAACACTGAAGCTTTCTTT.

The chain recombines TRBV9 with TRBJ2-1; D not certain. CDR1 and CDR2 (germline): SGDLS, YYNGEE. The CDR3 totals 15 residues. Trimming took 0 bases from V and 3 from J, leaving 10 bases between them. Here the CDR3 DNA reads TGTGCCAGCAGCGTAGCTACTATGGGCTACAATGAGCAGTTCTTC. Translating it yields CASSVATMGYNEQFF.

This clone was seen more than once but under ten times. The chain has TRBV5-4 and TRBJ2-2; 14 bases are shared with TRBD2. The J segment lost 6 bases and the V segment lost 4 bases, leaving 8 bases of the junction unmatched. This CDR3 comprises 17 residues. CDR1 is SGHNT and CDR2 is YYREEE in the germline V gene (reference sequence). The DNA of the CDR3 is TGTGCCAGCAGCCCGACGCTGACTAGCGGGAGGGCCGGGGAGCTGTTTTTT. As protein: CASSPTLTSGRAGELFF.

The rearrangement joins TRBV5-1 to TRBJ2-3; D may be TRBD2 (6 bases). CDR1 is SGHRS and CDR2 is YFSETQ in the germline V gene. The CDR3 is made up of 17 amino acids. Trimming removed 0 bases from V and 0 bases from J, with 14 bases in between. The CDR3 sequence: CASSLERGTTSTDTQYF. The CDR3 DNA reads as TGCGCCAGCAGCTTGGAGCGCGGGACCACTAGCACAGATACGCAGTATTTT. The variable domain in full, with the rest retrieved from reference TRBV5-1 and TRBJ2-3, is KAGVTQTPRYLIKTRGQQVTLSCSPISGHRSVSWYQQTPGQGLQFLFEYFSETQRNKGNFPGRFSGRQFSNSRSEMNVSTLELGDSALYLCASSLERGTTSTDTQYFGPGTRLTVL.

Here the CDR3 DNA reads TGTGCCACCAGCCCACGGGGGGACACCGGGGAGCTGTTTTTT. As protein: CATSPRGDTGELFF. The rearrangement links TRBV15 to TRBJ2-2; 7 positions agree with TRBD2. The ends lost 5 bases at V and 3 bases at J; junction bases unmatched: 3. The V gene's germline CDR1 is LNHNV and CDR2 YYDKDF (reference sequence). The CDR3 has 14 amino acids. Looking up the rest from reference TRBV15 and TRBJ2-2 gives the full variable domain: DAMVIQNPRYQVTQFGKPVTLSCSQTLNHNVMYWYQQKSSQAPKLLFHYYDKDFNNEADTPDNFQSRRPNTSFCFLDIRSPGLGDTAMYLCATSPRGDTGELFFGEGSRLTVL.

The chain couples TRBV6-5 to TRBJ2-5; 12 bases fit TRBD2. V lost 4 bases and J lost 5; bases outside the gene matches: 5. Germline CDR1 and CDR2: MNHEY and SVGAGI. This CDR3 comprises 15 residues. DNA for the CDR3: TGTGCCAGCAGTTGGGGGACTAGCGGGCGGGAGACCCAGTACTTC. Translated, it gives CASSWGTSGRETQYF.

This chain links TRBV7-9 with TRBJ1-2; 9 positions agree with TRBD1. The CDR3 extends over 13 amino acids. The germline V gene has CDR1 SEHNR and CDR2 FQNEAQ (reference sequence). After removal of 5 bases from V and 6 bases from J, the junction contained 4 bases not matched to a gene. The CDR3 DNA reads as TGTGCCAGCAGCCCCTGGGACAGGGATGGCTACACCTTC. It yields the protein CASSPWDRDGYTF.

The chain uses TRBV5-1 and TRBJ1-2, with TRBD1 identical over 7 bases. CDR1 and CDR2 (germline): SGHRS, YFSETQ. The J segment lost 6 bases and the V segment lost 6 bases, leaving 11 bases of the junction unmatched. The CDR3 has 14 residues. The CDR3 coding sequence is TGCGCCAGCACGCCAGGGGGAGGGGAGGATGGCTACACCTTC. Encoded protein: CASTPGGGEDGYTF.

The chain carries TRBV18 and TRBJ1-4; possibly TRBD1 for D (5 bases). Trimming left V 4 bases short and J 8 bases short, with 14 bases between. The CDR3 sequence is 14 residues long. Germline CDR1 is KGHSH and CDR2 is LQKENI. The chain's CDR3 is CASSQRQGEEKLFF. As DNA, the CDR3 is TGTGCCAGCTCACAGCGCCAGGGCGAAGAAAAACTGTTTTTT. The full variable domain, its missing parts supplied by reference TRBV18 and TRBJ1-4, is NAGVMQNPRHLVRRRGQEARLRCSPMKGHSHVYWYRQLPEEGLKFMVYLQKENIIDESGMPKERFSAEFPKEGPSILRIQQVVRGDSAAYFCASSQRQGEEKLFFGSGTQLSVL.

V usage is TRBV28 and J usage is TRBJ2-7; weak D call: TRBD2 (6 bases). The V gene lost 11 bases and the J gene lost 1 base, with 15 bases spanning the gap. The CDR3 spans 13 residues. CDR1 and CDR2 (germline): MDHEN, SYDVKM. CDR3: CASISGHSYEQYF. CDR3 nucleotide sequence: TGTGCCTCCATTAGCGGACATTCCTACGAGCAGTACTTC.

This rearrangement joins TRBV2 to TRBJ1-1; D gene unclear. V lost 3 bases and J lost 0, with 11 bases in between. Germline V CDR1 and CDR2: SNHLY, FYNNEI. CDR3 size: 15 residues. In DNA form, the CDR3 reads TGTGCCAGCAGTGATCGGGCGGGGATGAACACTGAAGCTTTCTTT. It codes for CASSDRAGMNTEAFF.

This rearrangement joins TRBV13 to TRBJ2-5, with TRBD1 matching 8 bases. The CDR3 runs to 18 residues. The V segment lost 0 bases and the J segment 4 bases; nucleotides outside the gene matches: 13. Germline V gene data show CDR1 as PRHDT and CDR2 as FYEKMQ (reference sequence). The CDR3 region is CASSLGAAGGAFAETQYF. The CDR3 DNA sequence: TGTGCCAGCAGCTTAGGAGCGGCAGGGGGCGCGTTCGCAGAGACCCAGTACTTC.

This chain connects TRBV12-3 or TRBV12-4 to TRBJ1-3; D unclear. The CDR3 contains 13 residues. Trimming stripped 4 bases from V and 2 bases from J, with 6 bases between. CDR3 protein: CASSYNTGNTIYF. DNA for the CDR3: TGTGCCAGCAGTTATAATACTGGAAACACCATATATTTT.

The J gene is TRBJ1-1, the V gene TRBV11-2; no firm D call. CDR3 length: 12 residues. Germline lookup yields CDR1 SGHAT and CDR2 FQNNGV. The V end was cut by 4 bases, the J end by 6 bases, with 9 bases between. Here the CDR3 DNA reads TGTGCCAGCAGCTCAGACACCCCTGAAGCTTTCTTT. Encoded protein: CASSSDTPEAFF.

The genes are TRBV7-3 and TRBJ2-1; D unclear. From germline, CDR1 is SGHTA and CDR2 FQGTGA. Trimming cost V 0 bases and J 5 bases, with 11 bases left between them. There are 15 residues in the CDR3. In nucleotides, the CDR3 is TGTGCCAGCAGCTTAACTTCGGACCTAAACAATGAGCAGTTCTTC. It translates to CASSLTSDLNNEQFF.

In its sample, this clone was seen a few times. The chain carries TRBV19 and TRBJ1-1, with TRBD1 matching over 9 bases. The CDR3 loop spans 14 amino acids. Germline V CDR1 and CDR2: LNHDA, SQIVND (reference sequence). V dropped 3 bases and J dropped 5; count of bases not matched to a gene: 4. CDR3 in DNA: TGTGCCAGTAGTATTAGGACAGGGGATACTGAAGCTTTCTTT. This sequence encodes CASSIRTGDTEAFF.

This clone showed up just a few times. The V call is TRBV19, the J call TRBJ1-2; possible D gene TRBD1, 5 bases. Germline V gene lookup returns CDR1 LNHDA and CDR2 SQIVND (reference sequence). The CDR3 contains 16 residues. V lost 2 bases, J lost 4 bases, and 17 bases lay in between. The CDR3 bases are TGTGCCAGTAGTATAACGGGGCCTCGGGTCTTCTATGGCTACACCTTC. This encodes CASSITGPRVFYGYTF.

The chain links TRBV5-1 to TRBJ2-5, with a tentative D call TRBD1 (6 bases). The V gene lost 4 bases and the J gene lost 5 bases, with 18 bases spanning the gap. Germline assignment: CDR1 SGHRS and CDR2 YFSETQ. CDR3 length: 15 amino acids. The CDR3 DNA reads as TGCGCCAGCAGCCCCGAGGCAGGGGCCCCCGAGACCCAGTACTTC. Translated: CASSPEAGAPETQYF.

V usage is TRBV10-3 and J usage is TRBJ2-2, with D hard to call. The CDR3 sequence is 14 residues long. Germline V gene sequence: CDR1 ENHRY, CDR2 SYGVKD. Trimming removed 4 bases at V and 5 bases at J, with 11 bases between. As DNA, the CDR3 is TGTGCCATCAGTGTATTAGCAGTAACCGGGGAGCTGTTTTTT. Its protein product is CAISVLAVTGELFF.

The rearrangement uses TRBV25-1 and TRBJ1-1, with D uncertain. From germline, CDR1 is MGHDK and CDR2 SYGVNS. The CDR3 is 12 residues long. The V end lost 4 bases, the J end lost 7 bases, and 10 bases lay between the germline ends. CDR3 DNA: TGTGCCAGCAGTGCTCATAGGAGTGAAGCTTTCTTT. It specifies CASSAHRSEAFF.

J is TRBJ2-5 and V is TRBV5-6; TRBD1 is a possible D gene (6 bases). The CDR3 is 15 residues long. The V end was cut by 4 bases, the J end by 5 bases, with 18 bases between. Germline assignment: CDR1 SGHDT and CDR2 YYEEEE. In DNA form, the CDR3 reads TGTGCCAGCAGCCCACACCGGAAGGGGGTGGAGACCCAGTACTTC. Its protein product is CASSPHRKGVETQYF.

The chain recombines TRBV19 with TRBJ2-5, with 8 bases that match TRBD2. This CDR3 is 15 amino acids long. With V trimmed by 3 bases and J by 4 bases, 7 bases remained unmatched. Germline loops: CDR1 LNHDA, CDR2 SQIVND (reference sequence). The CDR3 loop reads CASSISGTPLETQYF. In DNA, the CDR3 is TGTGCCAGTAGTATTAGCGGGACTCCCTTAGAGACCCAGTACTTC.

The chain recombines TRBV19 with TRBJ1-1; D call uncertain. Germline CDR1 is LNHDA and CDR2 is SQIVND (reference sequence). This CDR3 region has 15 residues. V was clipped by 3 bases and J by 0 bases, with 11 bases between them. CDR3: CASSMVDPMNTEAFF. The CDR3 nucleotides read TGTGCCAGTAGTATGGTTGACCCAATGAACACTGAAGCTTTCTTT.

The chain combines TRBV19 with TRBJ1-1; 7 bases fit TRBD1. Germline lookup yields CDR1 LNHDA and CDR2 SQIVND (reference sequence). The CDR3 totals 17 residues. V lost 0 bases and J lost 6; bases outside the gene matches: 13. Here the CDR3 DNA reads TGTGCCAGTAGTATAGATTTCTACTCAGGGGGAAGGGCTGAAGCTTTCTTT. This gives the protein CASSIDFYSGGRAEAFF.

The chain carries TRBV7-9 and TRBJ1-6; 8 positions agree with TRBD1. This CDR3 is 14 amino acids long. Germline V CDR1 and CDR2: SEHNR, FQNEAQ (reference sequence). Unmatched junction bases numbered 2, after V lost 5 bases and J lost 5 bases. CDR3 protein: CASSPTGDNSPLHF. CDR3 sequence (DNA): TGTGCCAGCAGCCCGACAGGGGATAATTCACCCCTCCACTTT.